Listed here are 18 T cell receptor beta chains from one sample, sequenced in a study of shared clonotypes between healthy human individuals. Generated by immunoSEQ multiplex PCR, the TCRdb table keeps only in-frame clones and is missing some. This table holds 2 million to 3 million clones, 80% to 95% found once. Input material: naive CD4+ T cells from PBMCs. Subset given: CD45RA+ positively selected. The receptors stem from a man in his late teens or twenties in good health. Some clones in this sample may be carry-over from other donors' samples.

The chain combines TRBV19 with TRBJ1-5; perhaps TRBD1 as D (5 bases). Trimming took 7 bases from V and 0 from J, leaving 13 bases between them. Germline V lookup: CDR1 LNHDA, CDR2 SQIVND (reference sequence). This CDR3 has 15 residues. For the CDR3, the DNA is TGTGCCAGTACGACCCGGGGCTATAGCAATCAGCCCCAGCATTTT. Its protein product is CASTTRGYSNQPQHF.

The CDR3: CASSYSYQAWNTEAFF. In DNA form, the CDR3 reads TGTGCCAGCAGTTACTCTTACCAAGCATGGAACACTGAAGCTTTCTTT. The V and J genes are TRBV6-5 and TRBJ1-1; D call uncertain. The CDR3 sequence is 16 residues long. V was trimmed by 0 bases and J by 1 base, leaving 12 bases between them. From germline, CDR1 is MNHEY and CDR2 SVGAGI.

With respect to this clone: Other nucleotide sequences from this sample produce the same CDR3. The gene calls are TRBV5-4 and TRBJ2-5; D gene uncertain. Trimming took off 2 bases at V and 4 bases at J, with 3 bases between the two ends. This CDR3 region has 11 residues. Germline CDR1 reads SGHNT; CDR2 reads YYREEE (reference sequence). The CDR3 is CASSFRETQYF. CDR3 sequence (DNA): TGTGCCAGCAGCTTCAGAGAGACCCAGTACTTC.

In its sample, this clone was seen once. The rearrangement links TRBV11-2 to TRBJ2-7; 8 nucleotides agree with TRBD1. The CDR3 contains 16 residues. Germline V gene data show CDR1 as SGHAT and CDR2 as FQNNGV. The trim removed 1 base at V and 2 bases at J, leaving 7 bases unmatched. This CDR3 is CASSLVAGTGAYEQYF. CDR3 nucleotides: TGTGCCAGCAGCTTAGTGGCCGGGACAGGCGCCTACGAGCAGTACTTC.

This chain links TRBV7-3 with TRBJ2-6; unclear D gene. Germline CDR1 and CDR2: SGHTA and FQGTGA. V dropped 4 bases and J dropped 4 bases, with 8 bases sitting between them. CDR3 length: 14 residues. This chain's CDR3 is CASSSFAGANVLTF. The CDR3 bases are TGTGCCAGCAGCTCGTTTGCCGGGGCCAACGTCCTGACTTTC.

V gene TRBV28 combines with J gene TRBJ2-2; possibly TRBD1 or TRBD2 for D (5 bases each). The germline V gene has CDR1 MDHEN and CDR2 SYDVKM. The CDR3 covers 16 residues. The V end was cut by 6 bases, the J end by 1 base, with 15 bases between. The CDR3 DNA is TGTGCCAGCAGAGCCTCGGGACGGAGGAACACCGGGGAGCTGTTTTTT. It encodes CASRASGRRNTGELFF.

The chain joins TRBV18 to TRBJ2-5; TRBD1 or TRBD2 may be the D gene (5 bases each). This CDR3 has 13 residues. Trimming took 6 bases from V and 2 from J, leaving 10 bases between them. Germline loops: CDR1 KGHSH, CDR2 LQKENI. CDR3 loop: CASSGELQETQYF. DNA for the CDR3: TGTGCCAGCTCGGGGGAACTGCAAGAGACCCAGTACTTC.

The V and J genes are TRBV7-6 and TRBJ2-5, with 7 bases that match TRBD2. The CDR3 runs to 12 residues. Germline V CDR1 and CDR2: SGHVS, FNYEAQ. J was trimmed by 6 bases and V by 11 bases; bases with no gene match: 9. The chain's CDR3 is CACGRQWKTQYF. CDR3 nucleotide sequence: TGTGCCTGCGGGAGACAATGGAAGACCCAGTACTTC.

This clone was recorded only once. The rearrangement uses TRBV11-2 and TRBJ2-1; D may be TRBD2 (6 bases). The CDR3 has 16 amino acids. The V gene's germline CDR1 is SGHAT and CDR2 FQNNGV. Trimming removed 1 base at V and 7 bases at J, with 17 bases between. CDR3 in amino acids: CASSLGSSGFGNEQFF. CDR3 sequence (DNA): TGTGCCAGCAGCTTAGGGTCCAGCGGGTTCGGGAATGAGCAGTTCTTC.

As for this clone: This sample also contains other DNA sequences that code for the same CDR3. The chain recombines TRBV5-1 with TRBJ1-1, with TRBD1 matching over 8 bases. The trim removed 4 bases at V and 1 base at J, leaving 3 bases unmatched. This CDR3 spans 14 amino acids. Looked up from germline, CDR1 is SGHRS and CDR2 is YFSETQ. The chain's CDR3 is CASSRDRGNTEAFF. The CDR3 DNA follows: TGCGCCAGCAGCCGCGACAGGGGGAACACTGAAGCTTTCTTT.

The count of this clone is one. The V call is TRBV28, the J call TRBJ2-1; 8 nucleotides agree with TRBD2. Trimming at V came to 9 bases and at J to 4 bases, leaving 17 bases not matched to a gene. Germline V gives CDR1 MDHEN, CDR2 SYDVKM. CDR3 length: 17 residues. The CDR3 DNA follows: TGTGCCAGTTCGCTCTTAGCGGGGCGGGGGCCATACAATGAGCAGTTCTTC. Translating gives CASSLLAGRGPYNEQFF.

V usage is TRBV7-2 and J usage is TRBJ2-3; TRBD2 matches at 7 bases. From germline, CDR1 is SGHTA and CDR2 FQGNSA. There are 16 residues in the CDR3. Trimming took 1 base from V and 1 from J; bases not matched to a gene: 5. The CDR3 loop reads CASSLEGGSGTDTQYF. CDR3 nucleotides: TGTGCCAGCAGCTTAGAAGGCGGGAGCGGCACAGATACGCAGTATTTT.

This chain uses TRBV12-5 with TRBJ2-2, with D possibly TRBD1 on 6 matching bases. This CDR3 has 15 amino acids. CDR1 LGHNT and CDR2 FRNRAP come from the germline V gene. Between the trimmed V and J ends, which lost 1 base and 6 bases, there was a span of 12 bases. The CDR3 loop is CASGLGQVEAGELFF. As DNA, the CDR3 is TGTGCTAGTGGTTTGGGACAGGTAGAGGCCGGGGAGCTGTTTTTT.

This clone appeared a single time. The chain carries TRBV6-1 and TRBJ1-2; D call uncertain. The germline CDR1 and CDR2 sequences are MNHNS and SASEGT. The CDR3 sequence is 10 residues long. V lost 6 bases, J lost 8 bases, and 7 bases lay in between. The CDR3 DNA reads TGTGCCAGCAGAGTGGGGGGCTACACCTTC. Protein: CASRVGGYTF.

The V call is TRBV7-2, the J call TRBJ2-5; D gene unclear. Trimming took off 8 bases at V and 14 bases at J, with 9 bases between the two ends. Looked up from germline, CDR1 is SGHTA and CDR2 is FQGNSA. This CDR3 has 8 amino acids. The CDR3 protein is CASGTPYF. CDR3 coding DNA: TGTGCCAGCGGTACCCCCTACTTC.

The J gene is TRBJ2-7, the V gene TRBV28, with TRBD2 identical over 14 bases. The length of the CDR3 is 16 residues. Germline assignment: CDR1 MDHEN and CDR2 SYDVKM. The junction had 5 bases not matched to a gene; V was cut back by 3 bases and J by 4 bases. CDR3 region: CASSFDRTSGRYEQYF. For the CDR3, the DNA is TGTGCCAGCAGTTTCGATCGGACTAGCGGGAGGTACGAGCAGTACTTC.

The chain joins TRBV28 to TRBJ1-1; no clear D gene. The CDR3 runs to 15 residues. Trimming removed 1 base at V and 7 bases at J, with 16 bases between. Germline CDR1 is MDHEN and CDR2 is SYDVKM. The CDR3 region is CASSLYRGLRIEAFF. The CDR3 bases are TGTGCCAGCAGTTTATATCGCGGCCTGAGGATTGAAGCTTTCTTT.

The chain couples TRBV28 to TRBJ2-3, with TRBD2 matching 12 bases. The junction had 4 bases not matched to a gene; V was cut back by 5 bases and J by 7 bases. CDR1 is MDHEN, CDR2 SYDVKM, per germline. The CDR3 has 14 residues. CDR3 residues: CASSPGLAGNTQYF. The CDR3 nucleotides are TGTGCCAGCAGTCCCGGACTAGCGGGGAATACGCAGTATTTT.